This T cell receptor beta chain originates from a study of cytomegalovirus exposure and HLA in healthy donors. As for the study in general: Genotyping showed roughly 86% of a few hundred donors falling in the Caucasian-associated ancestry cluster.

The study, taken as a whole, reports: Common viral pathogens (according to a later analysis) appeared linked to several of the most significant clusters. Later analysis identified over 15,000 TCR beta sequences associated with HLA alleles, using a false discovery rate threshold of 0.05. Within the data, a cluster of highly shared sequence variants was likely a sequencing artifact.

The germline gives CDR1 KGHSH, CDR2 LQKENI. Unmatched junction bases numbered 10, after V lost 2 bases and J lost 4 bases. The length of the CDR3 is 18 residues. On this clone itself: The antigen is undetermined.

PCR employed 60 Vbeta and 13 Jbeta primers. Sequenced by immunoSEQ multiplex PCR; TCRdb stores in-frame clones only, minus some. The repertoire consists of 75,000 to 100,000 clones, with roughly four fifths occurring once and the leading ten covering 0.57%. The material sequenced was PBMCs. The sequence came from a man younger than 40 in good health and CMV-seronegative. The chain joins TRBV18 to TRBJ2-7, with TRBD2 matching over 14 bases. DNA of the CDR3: TGTGCCAGCTCACCATCGACTAGCGGGGGGGCCATGTATTACGAGCAGTACTTC. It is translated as CASSPSTSGGAMYYEQYF.